Listed below are T cell receptor beta chains from one sample, sequenced in a study of human thymus T cells. TCRdb's copy holds only in-frame clones and misses some; the assay was immunoSEQ multiplex PCR. The repertoire consists of around 45,000 clones, with 85% to 95% occurring once and the leading ten covering approximately 0.18%. The sample comprised blood. The receptors shown here come from a girl less than two years old with a congenital heart defect but otherwise immunologically healthy. Each CDR3 is given with its conserved first and last residue. D genes are given only for firm matches. The size field is filled for only some rows; it gives once, few, many or a size class.

CDR3aa: CASSPSGYSGNTIYF
CDR3nt: TGTGCCAGCAGTCCCTCAGGATACTCTGGAAACACCATATATTTT
d_gene: -
v_gene: TRBV28
j_gene: TRBJ1-3
abundance: -

CDR3aa: CASNRSSGRAISYEQYF
CDR3nt: TGTGCCAGTAACCGCTCTAGCGGGAGGGCGATTTCCTACGAGCAGTACTTC
d_gene: TRBD2
v_gene: TRBV19
j_gene: TRBJ2-7
abundance: -

CDR3aa: CASKGNEQFF
CDR3nt: TGTGCCAGCAAGGGGAATGAGCAGTTCTTC
d_gene: -
v_gene: TRBV28
j_gene: TRBJ2-1
abundance: -

CDR3aa: CASSIRDDQPQHF
CDR3nt: TGTGCCAGTAGTATCAGGGACGATCAGCCCCAGCATTTT
d_gene: -
v_gene: TRBV19
j_gene: TRBJ1-5
abundance: few

CDR3aa: CASSEARTGGETQYF
CDR3nt: TGTGCCAGCAGTGAAGCCCGGACAGGGGGGGAGACCCAGTACTTC
d_gene: TRBD1
v_gene: TRBV2
j_gene: TRBJ2-5
abundance: -

CDR3aa: CASSNPTNTGNEQFF
CDR3nt: TGTGCCAGCAGCAACCCAACTAACACGGGTAATGAGCAGTTCTTC
d_gene: -
v_gene: TRBV5-4
j_gene: TRBJ2-1
abundance: -

CDR3aa: CASSTVNRGRTDTQYF
CDR3nt: TGTGCCAGTAGTACTGTAAACAGGGGGCGCACAGATACGCAGTATTTT
d_gene: TRBD1
v_gene: TRBV19
j_gene: TRBJ2-3
abundance: -

CDR3aa: CASSADGPSGEKLFF
CDR3nt: TGTGCCAGCAGCGCAGACGGGCCCTCTGGTGAAAAACTGTTTTTT
d_gene: -
v_gene: TRBV4-2
j_gene: TRBJ1-4
abundance: -

CDR3aa: CASSWAGEETQYF
CDR3nt: TGTGCCAGCAGTTGGGCAGGGGAGGAGACCCAGTACTTC
d_gene: -
v_gene: TRBV6-6
j_gene: TRBJ2-5
abundance: -

CDR3aa: CAGTPSGTEAFF
CDR3nt: TGTGCCGGCACACCGAGCGGGACTGAAGCTTTCTTT
d_gene: -
v_gene: TRBV30
j_gene: TRBJ1-1
abundance: -

CDR3aa: CASSEGRTGGKNIQYF
CDR3nt: TGTGCCAGCAGTGAAGGAAGGACAGGGGGCAAAAACATTCAGTACTTC
d_gene: TRBD1
v_gene: TRBV6-1
j_gene: TRBJ2-4
abundance: once

CDR3aa: CASTRDRVTYNEQFF
CDR3nt: TGCGCCAGCACCCGGGACAGGGTCACCTACAATGAGCAGTTCTTC
d_gene: TRBD1
v_gene: TRBV4-1
j_gene: TRBJ2-1
abundance: -

CDR3aa: CASSLSRATDTQYF
CDR3nt: TGTGCCAGCAGCTTGTCTCGCGCCACAGATACGCAGTATTTT
d_gene: -
v_gene: TRBV5-4
j_gene: TRBJ2-3
abundance: -

CDR3aa: CASSDSGTIDTQYF
CDR3nt: TGTGCCAGCAGTGATTCCGGGACGATAGATACGCAGTATTTT
d_gene: -
v_gene: TRBV2
j_gene: TRBJ2-3
abundance: -

CDR3aa: CASSLPFFRGGNTIYF
CDR3nt: TGTGCCAGCAGCTTACCCTTCTTCAGGGGAGGAAACACCATATATTTT
d_gene: -
v_gene: TRBV11-2
j_gene: TRBJ1-3
abundance: -

CDR3aa: CASSRAYRVDYGYTF
CDR3nt: TGTGCCAGTAGTCGGGCGTACAGGGTCGACTATGGCTACACCTTC
d_gene: -
v_gene: TRBV19
j_gene: TRBJ1-2
abundance: -

CDR3aa: CASSQEGSGANVLTF
CDR3nt: TGTGCCAGCAGCCAAGAGGGATCTGGGGCCAACGTCCTGACTTTC
d_gene: -
v_gene: TRBV4-2
j_gene: TRBJ2-6
abundance: once

CDR3aa: CASSLSGLAGSDTQYF
CDR3nt: TGTGCCAGCAGTTTATCGGGACTAGCGGGCTCAGATACGCAGTATTTT
d_gene: TRBD2
v_gene: TRBV27
j_gene: TRBJ2-3
abundance: -

CDR3aa: CASSSQGVYTF
CDR3nt: TGTGCCAGCAGTTCGCAGGGGGTTTACACCTTC
d_gene: TRBD1
v_gene: TRBV6-5
j_gene: TRBJ1-2
abundance: -

CDR3aa: CASSLEARGAAGELFF
CDR3nt: TGTGCCAGCAGCTTAGAGGCGCGGGGGGCGGCCGGGGAGCTGTTTTTT
d_gene: TRBD2
v_gene: TRBV7-2
j_gene: TRBJ2-2
abundance: once

CDR3aa: CATSRSGAGSRGYTF
CDR3nt: TGTGCCACCAGCAGATCTGGGGCAGGTTCGCGAGGCTACACCTTC
d_gene: -
v_gene: TRBV15
j_gene: TRBJ1-2
abundance: -

CDR3aa: CASSSLGGLGLTEAFF
CDR3nt: TGTGCCAGCAGTTCTCTTGGGGGGCTTGGTCTCACTGAAGCTTTCTTT
d_gene: -
v_gene: TRBV27
j_gene: TRBJ1-1
abundance: once

CDR3aa: CASSLKPTRGRDEAFF
CDR3nt: TGCGCCAGCAGCTTGAAACCTACCAGGGGGCGCGATGAAGCTTTCTTT
d_gene: TRBD1
v_gene: TRBV5-1
j_gene: TRBJ1-1
abundance: once

CDR3aa: CASSPGLARDTQYF
CDR3nt: TGCGCCAGCAGCCCCGGACTAGCGAGAGATACGCAGTATTTT
d_gene: TRBD2
v_gene: TRBV5-1
j_gene: TRBJ2-3
abundance: -